The next 27 T cell receptor beta chains were all read from a single sample in a study of identical twins. TCRdb used MiXCR to reprocess the 5' RACE reads, holding one entry per CDR3 protein. In the table there are 540,000 or so distinct CDR3 sequences, under 25% of which are singletons. The same sample was also used in a study of yellow fever vaccine responses in identical twins.

The specimen was CD4+ T cells sorted from blood. The receptors derive from a woman aged 18 to 35 in good health.

This clonotype was counted only a few times. The V gene is TRBV2, the J gene TRBJ2-1; 11 bases fit TRBD2. From germline, CDR1 is SNHLY and CDR2 FYNNEI. The CDR3 contains 15 residues. V gave up 1 base and J gave up 9 bases; unmatched junction bases: 5. The CDR3, as DNA: TGTGCCAGCAGTGAAGTACTAGCGGGAGTTCCTGAGCAGTTCTTC. Translated: CASSEVLAGVPEQFF.

The rearrangement links TRBV29-1 to TRBJ2-1; D uncertain. The CDR3 extends over 13 amino acids. The V end lost 4 bases, the J end lost 4 bases, and 11 bases lay between the germline ends. Germline loops: CDR1 SQVTM, CDR2 ANQGSEA. The CDR3 DNA follows: TGCAGCGTTGGGTTCGCGGAATACAATGAGCAGTTCTTC. Translated, it gives CSVGFAEYNEQFF.

This clonotype was recorded a few times. For the CDR3, the DNA is TGCGCCAGCAGCCCACGGACTAGCGGGACATCTAATAATGAGCAGTTCTTC. Translation gives CASSPRTSGTSNNEQFF. The V and J genes are TRBV4-1 and TRBJ2-1, with 12 bases that match TRBD2. V shed 4 bases, J shed 7 bases, and the junction held 11 bases outside the gene matches. The CDR3 runs 17 residues. Germline CDR1 is MGHRA and CDR2 is YSYEKL.

The rearrangement uses TRBV28 and TRBJ2-7; 8 bases match TRBD1. V gave up 5 bases and J gave up 5 bases; unmatched junction bases: 11. CDR3 length: 15 residues. Germline lookup yields CDR1 MDHEN and CDR2 SYDVKM. CDR3 nucleotide sequence: TGTGCCAGCAGTCCGGGGGACAGGCGGCCCCACGAGCAGTACGTC. Its translation is CASSPGDRRPHEQYV.

V and J are TRBV20-1 and TRBJ1-5; D gene unclear. The CDR3 runs 12 residues. With 5 bases removed from V and 8 bases from J, the gap between germline ends came to 13 bases. Germline lookup yields CDR1 DFQATT and CDR2 SNEGSKA (reference sequence). The CDR3: CSASEMGKPQHF. In DNA, the CDR3 is TGCAGTGCTTCCGAGATGGGGAAGCCCCAGCATTTT.

The gene calls are TRBV20-1 and TRBJ2-2; maybe TRBD2 (6 bases). The CDR3 covers 16 residues. Germline CDR1 reads DFQATT; CDR2 reads SNEGSKA (reference sequence). Trimming took 3 bases from V and 4 from J, leaving 18 bases between them. CDR3 nucleotides: TGCAGTGCTAGGAGAGCGGGCGGAGCTATCACCGGGGAGCTGTTTTTT. Translated: CSARRAGGAITGELFF.

The V and J genes are TRBV27 and TRBJ2-1; the match to TRBD2 covers 8 bases. The length of the CDR3 is 14 residues. V lost 8 bases to trimming and J lost 7 bases; unmatched junction nucleotides: 10. Looked up from germline, CDR1 is MNHEY and CDR2 is SMNVEV (reference sequence). DNA for the CDR3: TGTGCCAGCCAGCGGGAGTTAAAGGGGAATGAGCAGTTCTTC. Its translation is CASQRELKGNEQFF.

The CDR3 spells CASSKPGPESWEQYF. CDR3 DNA: TGTGCCAGCAGCAAACCGGGACCGGAAAGTTGGGAGCAGTACTTC. The genes are TRBV5-6 and TRBJ2-7; possibly TRBD1 or TRBD2 for D (5 bases each). The CDR3 is 15 residues long. V gave up 4 bases and J gave up 7 bases, with 21 bases separating them. The germline CDR1 and CDR2 sequences are SGHDT and YYEEEE.

This clonotype was seen only once. V gene TRBV10-1 combines with J gene TRBJ2-5; the match to TRBD1 covers 7 bases. This CDR3 contains 17 residues. Germline V gene lookup returns CDR1 WNHNN and CDR2 SYGVQD (reference sequence). Trimming removed 6 bases from V and 5 bases from J; junction bases left unmatched: 18. The CDR3 here is CASSIRATGAPVETQYF. The CDR3 DNA reads as TGCGCCAGCAGCATTCGCGCTACAGGGGCGCCCGTGGAGACCCAGTACTTC.

In this sample, this clonotype turned up a few times. The chain employs TRBV11-2 and TRBJ1-1, with 7 bases fitting TRBD1. Trimming cost V 6 bases and J 8 bases; bases outside gene matches: 6. The CDR3 consists of 12 residues. Germline V gives CDR1 SGHAT, CDR2 FQNNGV. The CDR3 protein is CASRIGTAEAFF. The CDR3 nucleotides read TGTGCCAGCAGGATCGGGACAGCCGAAGCTTTCTTT.

The genes are TRBV20-1 and TRBJ2-1; D is perhaps TRBD2 (5 bases). The V gene lost 3 bases and the J gene lost 10 bases, with 13 bases spanning the gap. CDR3 length: 12 residues. Germline-derived CDR1 and CDR2 are DFQATT and SNEGSKA (reference sequence). CDR3: CSASLSGREQFF. CDR3 bases: TGCAGTGCTAGTCTGTCGGGAAGGGAGCAGTTCTTC.

The CDR3 nucleotides are TGTGCCAGCAGTTCGGGACTTATCTCCTACGAGCAGTACTTC. It specifies CASSSGLISYEQYF. The chain joins TRBV12-3 or TRBV12-4 to TRBJ2-7, with D possibly TRBD2 on 6 matching bases. The V gene lost 4 bases and the J gene lost 0 bases, with 10 bases spanning the gap. The CDR3 loop spans 14 amino acids.

This clonotype has more than one count but fewer than ten. The genes are TRBV9 and TRBJ2-1; D may be TRBD2 (6 bases). Between the trimmed V and J ends, which lost 3 bases and 3 bases, there was a span of 10 bases. Germline V gene sequence: CDR1 SGDLS, CDR2 YYNGEE. The CDR3 loop spans 14 amino acids. The CDR3 reads CASSAPGLYNEQFF. CDR3 in DNA: TGTGCCAGCAGCGCACCGGGACTCTACAATGAGCAGTTCTTC.

V and J are TRBV5-1 and TRBJ2-5; 7 positions match TRBD2. CDR3 size: 16 residues. The germline gives CDR1 SGHRS, CDR2 YFSETQ. V lost 2 bases and J lost 5; bases outside the gene matches: 12. The CDR3 DNA sequence: TGCGCCAGCAGCTTCGAGGCAGGGAGGGTGTGGGAGACCCAGTACTTC. This codes for CASSFEAGRVWETQYF.

This rearrangement joins TRBV6-1 to TRBJ2-5; tentative D call: TRBD2 (5 bases). There are 14 residues in the CDR3. CDR1 is MNHNS, CDR2 SASEGT, per germline. Trimming shortened V by 6 bases and J by 5 bases, and 16 bases separated the two germline ends. The CDR3 sequence is CASSLVSAAETQYF. CDR3 DNA sequence: TGTGCCAGCAGCCTGGTATCAGCGGCCGAGACCCAGTACTTC.

V usage is TRBV3-1 and J usage is TRBJ2-1; 9 nucleotides agree with TRBD2. V trimming: 1 base; J trimming: 5 bases; junction bases outside the gene matches: 3. CDR3 length: 15 residues. Germline CDR1 is LGHDT and CDR2 is YNNKEL (reference sequence). The DNA for the CDR3 is TGTGCCAGCAGCCAAGGCGGGGGGGCCCACAATGAGCAGTTCTTC. It encodes CASSQGGGAHNEQFF.

This clonotype occurred a few times. The V and J genes are TRBV12-3 or TRBV12-4 and TRBJ1-3, with D unclear. The CDR3 length is 14 residues. The V end was cut by 6 bases, the J end by 0 bases, with 9 bases between. The CDR3 sequence is CASRTQISGNTIYF. CDR3 DNA sequence: TGTGCCAGCAGGACTCAGATCTCTGGAAACACCATATATTTT.

This clonotype has more than one count but fewer than ten. The V gene is TRBV7-9, the J gene TRBJ2-2, with unresolved D. The CDR3 is 17 amino acids. The germline V and J ends were trimmed by 1 base and 1 base, with 13 bases remaining between them. CDR1 SEHNR and CDR2 FQNEAQ come from the germline V gene (reference sequence). CDR3: CASSLGGLSVNTGELFF. The DNA of the CDR3 is TGTGCCAGCAGCTTAGGAGGTTTGAGCGTGAACACCGGGGAGCTGTTTTTT.

This sequence joins TRBV5-1 and TRBJ2-3, with D perhaps matching TRBD2 (6 bases). This CDR3 is built from 17 residues. Germline-derived CDR1 and CDR2 are SGHRS and YFSETQ. Trimming took 1 base from V and 2 from J, leaving 17 bases between them. CDR3 in amino acids: CASSLSGQGLVTDTQYF. The CDR3 nucleotides are TGCGCCAGCAGCTTGTCTGGTCAGGGACTCGTCACAGATACGCAGTATTTT.

The table lists this clonotype with many counts. The chain carries TRBV5-1 and TRBJ2-6; a possible D gene is TRBD1 (5 bases). V was clipped by 1 base and J by 2 bases, with 7 bases between them. The CDR3 has 15 residues. Looked up from germline, CDR1 is SGHRS and CDR2 is YFSETQ. This CDR3 is CASSLQGPGANVLTF. The CDR3 DNA reads as TGCGCCAGCAGCTTGCAGGGCCCTGGGGCCAACGTCCTGACTTTC. The variable domain in full, with the rest retrieved from reference TRBV5-1 and TRBJ2-6, is KAGVTQTPRYLIKTRGQQVTLSCSPISGHRSVSWYQQTPGQGLQFLFEYFSETQRNKGNFPGRFSGRQFSNSRSEMNVSTLELGDSALYLCASSLQGPGANVLTFGAGSRLTVL.

A few counts support this clonotype. The rearrangement links TRBV11-2 to TRBJ2-1; 7 bases are shared with TRBD1. The germline V gene encodes CDR1 SGHAT and CDR2 FQNNGV. This CDR3 contains 20 residues. Losses at the gene ends were 5 bases for V and 3 bases for J; bases not matched to a gene: 22. CDR3 bases: TGTGCCAGCAGCCTCGCTTCCACCCAACGACAGGGTATGTTCTACAATGAGCAGTTCTTC. This encodes CASSLASTQRQGMFYNEQFF.

The V and J genes are TRBV23-1 and TRBJ2-3; no clear D. TRBV23-1 is flagged as an ORF with uncertain function. V was shortened by 1 base and J by 0 bases, with 14 bases between the two germline ends. The CDR3 has 17 amino acids. The chain's CDR3 is CASSQYYLTTSTDTQYF. In DNA form, the CDR3 reads TGCGCCAGCAGTCAATATTACTTAACCACTAGCACAGATACGCAGTATTTT.

This clonotype was seen only a few times. The gene calls are TRBV3-1 and TRBJ2-3, with D possibly TRBD2 on 7 matching bases. CDR1 is LGHDT and CDR2 is YNNKEL in the germline V gene (reference sequence). Trimming shortened V by 0 bases and J by 3 bases, and 19 bases separated the two germline ends. The CDR3 covers 18 residues. The chain's CDR3 is CASSQDPGAGARTDTQYF. The CDR3 DNA sequence: TGTGCCAGCAGCCAAGACCCCGGGGCGGGGGCCAGGACAGATACGCAGTATTTT.

This clonotype occurred once. The V call is TRBV5-1, the J call TRBJ2-1; 8 bases map to TRBD2. V shed 0 bases, J shed 8 bases, and the junction held 7 bases outside the gene matches. The length of the CDR3 is 15 residues. Germline CDR1 and CDR2: SGHRS and YFSETQ. The CDR3 reads CASSLEPGGGYEQFF. The CDR3 DNA reads TGCGCCAGCAGCTTGGAGCCGGGAGGGGGGTATGAGCAGTTCTTC.

The chain joins TRBV6-6 to TRBJ1-5; D is undetermined. Germline values: CDR1 MNHNY, CDR2 SVGAGI (reference sequence). The CDR3 length is 13 residues. Trimming removed 4 bases at V and 4 bases at J, with 8 bases between. The CDR3 spells CASSSGYNQPQHF. In nucleotides, the CDR3 is TGTGCCAGCAGTTCCGGGTATAATCAGCCCCAGCATTTT.

V and J are TRBV20-1 and TRBJ2-1; 8 nucleotides align to TRBD1. The CDR3 has 15 amino acids. Germline V gene sequence: CDR1 DFQATT, CDR2 SNEGSKA (reference sequence). Unmatched junction bases numbered 8, after V lost 0 bases and J lost 7 bases. The CDR3 loop is CSARDSGQGRNEQFF. As DNA, the CDR3 is TGCAGTGCTAGAGATAGCGGACAGGGTCGGAATGAGCAGTTCTTC.

There are a few counts of this clonotype. The V gene is TRBV20-1, the J gene TRBJ2-2; 7 nucleotides agree with TRBD1. The CDR3 has 16 residues. Germline values: CDR1 DFQATT, CDR2 SNEGSKA (reference sequence). With 3 bases clipped from V and 2 bases from J, the junction kept 9 bases outside the gene matches. Written as DNA, the CDR3 is TGCAGTGCTAGGGGTACTAGACAGGGAAACACCGGGGAGCTGTTTTTT. Amino acid sequence: CSARGTRQGNTGELFF.